This TCR beta chain emerged from a study of CXCR3-negative and CXCR3-positive naive CD8 T cells. The study's findings and limits: Both naive subsets had comparably high diversity; memory CD8+ cells much lower. Naive cells positive for CXCR3 carried more hydrophobic TRB CDR3s than CXCR3-negative ones. Unlike memory cells, which differed, naive CXCR3-negative and CXCR3-positive cells had similar TRBV-TRBJ usage.

All TRB cDNA libraries came from 5' RACE performed with UMI labels. TCRdb derives one entry per CDR3 protein from the 5' RACE reads, leaving out DNA. Its clone listing holds about 90,000 distinct CDR3 sequences. CDR1 is LNHNV, CDR2 YYDKDF, per germline (reference sequence). This CDR3 comprises 14 residues. About this clonotype itself: Its antigen remains unknown.

A CD45RO-CCR7+CD27+CD95- phenotype identified naive CD8+ T cells. The TCR sequence derives from a human donor in good health. Some clones in this sample may be carry-over from other donors' samples. The chain joins TRBV15 to TRBJ2-7. What was sequenced was naive CXCR3- CD8+ T cells from blood. Subset noted: CD45RO-CCR7+CD27+CD95- naive CD8+ T cells lacking CXCR3 (TNR3-). The CDR3 protein is CATSSDRSSYEQYF.